This record looks at one T cell receptor beta chain sequence and its context. Sequencing of TCR beta was performed on blood CD8+ T cells and on blood CD4+ T cells. Germline V CDR1 and CDR2: SQVTM, ANQGSEA. The CDR3 has 13 residues. V was shortened by 4 bases and J by 3 bases, with 10 bases between the two germline ends. The data stem from a study of CD8 T cells in Susac syndrome. After extraction with the RNeasy kit, about 0.45 to 1 ug of the RNA was reverse transcribed using random hexamers. Via MiXCR, TCRdb re-called the immunoSEQ multiplex PCR reads, giving one row per CDR3 protein. The sample has about 200,000 distinct CDR3 sequences, roughly 94% seen once.

The sample was CD4+ T cells from PBMCs. The source of this sequence is a human donor in good health. V gene TRBV29-1 combines with J gene TRBJ1-5; weak D call: TRBD1 (6 bases). The CDR3 loop reads CSVGQADNQPQHF. The CDR3 nucleotides are TGCAGCGTTGGACAGGCTGACAATCAGCCCCAGCATTTT.